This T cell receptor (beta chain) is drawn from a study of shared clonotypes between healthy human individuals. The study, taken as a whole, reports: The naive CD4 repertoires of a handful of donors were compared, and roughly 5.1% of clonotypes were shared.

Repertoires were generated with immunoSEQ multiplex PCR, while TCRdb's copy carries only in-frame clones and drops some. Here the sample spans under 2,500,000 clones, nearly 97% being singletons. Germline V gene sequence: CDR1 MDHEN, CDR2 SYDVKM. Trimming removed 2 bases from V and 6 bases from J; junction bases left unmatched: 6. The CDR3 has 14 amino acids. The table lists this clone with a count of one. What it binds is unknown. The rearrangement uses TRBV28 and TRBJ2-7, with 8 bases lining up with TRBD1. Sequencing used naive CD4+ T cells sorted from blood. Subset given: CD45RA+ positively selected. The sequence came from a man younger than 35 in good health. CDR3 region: CASSLPPGGREQYF. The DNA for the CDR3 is TGTGCCAGCAGTTTACCCCCAGGGGGCCGCGAGCAGTACTTC. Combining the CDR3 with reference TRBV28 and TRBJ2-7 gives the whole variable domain DVKVTQSSRYLVKRTGEKVFLECVQDMDHENMFWYRQDPGLGLRLIYFSYDVKMKEKGDIPEGYSVSREKKERFSLILESASTNQTSMYLCASSLPPGGREQYFGPGTRLTVT.